This TCR beta chain was sequenced in a study of blood T cell repertoires in COVID-19. Study-level background: Donors in the United States, Italy and Spain gave samples during acute or convalescent COVID-19. T cells, B-cell-depleted T cells, or PBMCs provided the cDNA or gDNA that served as material.

As originally analysed: Nucleated cell counts were estimated from reference gene primer amplification. Libraries were prepared by immunoSEQ multiplex PCR; TCRdb keeps only in-frame clonotypes and omits some of them. The V and J calls and clone size come from that table; D and trimming were worked out from the DNA. Of 130,000 to 150,000 clones in the sample, 87% are singletons; the top ten hold roughly 37%. The sequenced sample consisted of peripheral blood. This clonotype originated in a man aged 50-59 years who had recovered from COVID-19.

CDR3 DNA: TGTGCCAGCAGCCAAGGAACAGGGGGCCCCGGGGAGCTGTTTTTT. This translates into CASSQGTGGPGELFF. J is TRBJ2-2 and V is TRBV3-1 (or the pseudogene TRBV3-2), with TRBD1 identical over 9 bases. The germline gives CDR1 LGHDT, CDR2 YNNKEL (reference sequence). Germline trimming cut 1 base from V and 6 bases from J; bases unmatched to any gene: 3. This CDR3 spans 15 amino acids.